This entry is about one T cell receptor (beta chain). Its antigen is unknown. Clones were read by immunoSEQ multiplex PCR, and TCRdb kept only the in-frame ones, dropping some. The sample lists around 26,000 clones; 76% were seen once. The unexposed donors gave CD4+ T cells in 2011-2018, prior to COVID-19. CD4+ T cells were isolated from the cells after roughly 11 days of culture. This specimen comes from a study of CD4 T cells in relation to SARS-CoV-2 and coronaviruses. Across the study: TCR beta CDR3s were sequenced after approximately 9-day antigen culture of PBMCs. Crossreactive spike epitopes shared across donors were mapped to their HLA restriction. Whole-study findings and limits: Compared with monoreactive clones, crossreactive clones showed significantly weaker SARS-CoV-2 expansion.

This CDR3 comprises 13 residues. Between the trimmed V and J ends, which lost 1 base and 3 bases, there was a span of 10 bases. CDR1 SQVTM and CDR2 ANQGSEA come from the germline V gene. The clonotype comes from a human donor in good health. The specimen sequenced was CD4+ T cells from PBMCs, cultured in vitro. The V and J genes are TRBV29-1 and TRBJ2-7, with D possibly being TRBD2 (7 bases). The CDR3 sequence is CSVEGGGGYEQYF. DNA for the CDR3: TGCAGCGTTGAAGGGGGGGGCGGCTACGAGCAGTACTTC.